These 30 T cell receptor beta chains share one sample of origin, sequenced in a study of blood T cells in healthy people across ages. Through a sample-barcoded 5' primer and a J-beta primer mix, a second PCR was run for roughly 7 to 11 cycles. TCRdb re-called the 5' RACE reads through MiXCR, storing one row per CDR3 protein. The table lists around 1,000,000 distinct CDR3 sequences, roughly two fifths of them singletons, with around 12% in the top ten. The sample comprised blood. These receptors were taken from a young man in good health.

In its sample, this clonotype was seen many times. The chain employs TRBV29-1 and TRBJ2-3, with D maybe TRBD1 (6 bases). There are 14 residues in the CDR3. V dropped 7 bases and J dropped 3 bases, with 17 bases sitting between them. Germline loops: CDR1 SQVTM, CDR2 ANQGSEA. CDR3 residues: CSGRQEVGTDTQYF. The CDR3 DNA is TGCAGCGGTCGACAGGAGGTCGGGACAGATACGCAGTATTTT.

The chain combines TRBV20-1 with TRBJ2-1; D is ambiguous. Trimming took off 0 bases at V and 4 bases at J, with 7 bases between the two ends. In germline, CDR1 is DFQATT, CDR2 SNEGSKA (reference sequence). The length of the CDR3 is 13 residues. CDR3 loop: CSAREAIYNEQFF. DNA for the CDR3: TGCAGTGCTAGAGAGGCAATTTACAATGAGCAGTTCTTC.

This clonotype was picked up a small number of times. The chain carries TRBV6-1 and TRBJ2-7, with 8 bases identical to TRBD1. Germline-derived CDR1 and CDR2 are MNHNS and SASEGT. This CDR3 has 13 residues. With 3 bases clipped from V and 3 bases from J, the junction kept 1 base outside the gene matches. Here the CDR3 DNA reads TGTGCCAGCAGTGAGACAGGGGACTACGAGCAGTACTTC. Translated: CASSETGDYEQYF.

This clonotype was counted between two and nine times. V is TRBV5-6 and J is TRBJ1-2; D possibly corresponds to TRBD1 (5 bases). The germline V gene encodes CDR1 SGHDT and CDR2 YYEEEE. The length of the CDR3 is 14 residues. With 2 bases removed from V and 1 base from J, the gap between germline ends came to 9 bases. CDR3 in amino acids: CASSFPTVNYGYTF. The CDR3 DNA is TGTGCCAGCAGCTTCCCGACAGTTAACTATGGCTACACCTTC.

The chain recombines TRBV4-1 with TRBJ2-1, with 9 positions matching TRBD2. The V gene's germline CDR1 is MGHRA and CDR2 YSYEKL. Trimming took 0 bases from V and 12 from J; bases not matched to a gene: 12. The CDR3 is made up of 16 amino acids. In DNA, the CDR3 is TGCGCCAGCAGCCAAGATGGCGGGGGGGCTTTTGGTGTGCAGTTCTTC. Its translation is CASSQDGGGAFGVQFF.

The genes are TRBV6-2 or TRBV6-3 and TRBJ2-5; D gene ambiguous. Trimming took 6 bases from V and 7 from J, leaving 15 bases between them. This CDR3 spans 13 amino acids. Per the germline V gene, CDR1 is MNHEY and CDR2 is SVGEGT. The CDR3 protein is CASSPDAVGTQYF. The CDR3 DNA sequence: TGTGCCAGCAGCCCTGATGCTGTCGGGACCCAGTACTTC.

This clonotype was found many times. The rearrangement links TRBV5-1 to TRBJ1-2; no clear D gene. The CDR3 runs to 14 residues. Germline values: CDR1 SGHRS, CDR2 YFSETQ. The V gene lost 0 bases and the J gene lost 4 bases, with 10 bases spanning the gap. CDR3 residues: CASSLAQEPYGYTF. CDR3 DNA sequence: TGCGCCAGCAGCTTGGCTCAGGAGCCCTATGGCTACACCTTC. The entire variable domain, with the rest obtained from reference TRBV5-1 and TRBJ1-2, is as follows: KAGVTQTPRYLIKTRGQQVTLSCSPISGHRSVSWYQQTPGQGLQFLFEYFSETQRNKGNFPGRFSGRQFSNSRSEMNVSTLELGDSALYLCASSLAQEPYGYTFGSGTRLTVV.

The chain employs TRBV4-1 and TRBJ1-1; D unclear. The V end lost 0 bases, the J end lost 11 bases, and 13 bases lay between the germline ends. The CDR3 spans 13 residues. Germline V gene lookup returns CDR1 MGHRA and CDR2 YSYEKL. Here the CDR3 reads CASSQDSVGSAFF. CDR3 in DNA: TGCGCCAGCAGCCAAGATTCGGTCGGGTCTGCTTTCTTT.

CDR3 sequence (DNA): TGTGCCAGCAGCTTATTTCCAGGGCCTAACTATGGCTACACCTTC. Translated: CASSLFPGPNYGYTF. The chain recombines TRBV7-2 with TRBJ1-2; tentative D call: TRBD1 (5 bases). The CDR3 covers 15 residues. The V gene lost 2 bases and the J gene lost 0 bases, with 10 bases spanning the gap. The germline CDR1 and CDR2 sequences are SGHTA and FQGNSA.

The chain combines TRBV20-1 with TRBJ1-1, with D unresolved. The CDR3 length is 12 residues. From germline, CDR1 is DFQATT and CDR2 SNEGSKA (reference sequence). Trimming removed 3 bases from V and 6 bases from J, with 11 bases in between. CDR3 bases: TGCAGTGCTAGCGATATGACATCTGAAGCTTTCTTT. It translates to CSASDMTSEAFF.

The chain links TRBV30 to TRBJ1-6; TRBD1 matches at 9 bases. In germline, CDR1 is GTSNPN, CDR2 SVGIG (reference sequence). V lost 1 base to trimming and J lost 10 bases; unmatched junction nucleotides: 8. CDR3 length: 15 amino acids. CDR3 in DNA: TGTGCCTGGAGTGGACCCGGGACAGGGAACTCACCCCTCCACTTT. Translated, it gives CAWSGPGTGNSPLHF.

This chain uses TRBV20-1 with TRBJ2-1; TRBD2 matches 7 bases. This CDR3 comprises 15 residues. The trim removed 4 bases at V and 3 bases at J, leaving 9 bases unmatched. Germline V lookup: CDR1 DFQATT, CDR2 SNEGSKA (reference sequence). The DNA of the CDR3 is TGCAGTGCTACTCCCTACCGGGGGGTCTACAATGAGCAGTTCTTC. It yields the protein CSATPYRGVYNEQFF.

The V and J genes are TRBV6-6 and TRBJ2-3, with D unresolved. The CDR3 covers 17 residues. CDR1 is MNHNY, CDR2 SVGAGI, per germline (reference sequence). V lost 0 bases and J lost 0, with 13 bases in between. The CDR3, as DNA: TGTGCCAGCAGTTACTCGAGGCTTCCCTCTAGCACAGATACGCAGTATTTT. Its protein product is CASSYSRLPSSTDTQYF.

The chain employs TRBV20-1 and TRBJ2-5, with 12 bases identical to TRBD2. V was clipped by 3 bases and J by 1 base; unmatched bases: 6. The length of the CDR3 is 16 residues. The V gene's germline CDR1 is DFQATT and CDR2 SNEGSKA (reference sequence). CDR3 bases: TGCAGTGCTAGGGAGACTAGCGGGGGCACCCAAGAGACCCAGTACTTC. Encoded protein: CSARETSGGTQETQYF.

The genes are TRBV24-1 and TRBJ1-2, with a weak D call TRBD1 (6 bases). The CDR3 is made up of 13 amino acids. In germline, CDR1 is KGHDR, CDR2 SFDVKD. The V end lost 4 bases, the J end lost 9 bases, and 14 bases lay between the germline ends. In DNA, the CDR3 is TGTGCCACCAGTGAGGCAGGGGAGAAGAGCTACACCTTC. Translating it yields CATSEAGEKSYTF.

This clonotype was picked up many times. The rearrangement uses TRBV15 and TRBJ1-5; TRBD1 is a possible D gene (5 bases). With 0 bases removed from V and 6 bases from J, the gap between germline ends came to 12 bases. CDR1 and CDR2 (germline): LNHNV, YYDKDF (reference sequence). The CDR3 is made up of 15 amino acids. CDR3 sequence: CATSRDAGSGQPQHF. CDR3 nucleotide sequence: TGTGCCACCAGCAGAGATGCAGGGAGCGGTCAGCCCCAGCATTTT.

The chain combines TRBV7-2 with TRBJ1-4, with 9 bases matching TRBD1. Trimming removed 5 bases from V and 3 bases from J; junction bases left unmatched: 10. Germline V CDR1 and CDR2: SGHTA, FQGNSA. The CDR3 totals 17 residues. CDR3: CASSIQTGGVANEKLFF. Written as DNA, the CDR3 is TGTGCCAGCAGCATCCAAACAGGGGGCGTCGCTAATGAAAAACTGTTTTTT.

The chain has TRBV4-1 and TRBJ2-1; D is perhaps TRBD2 (6 bases). Looked up from germline, CDR1 is MGHRA and CDR2 is YSYEKL. V was clipped by 2 bases and J by 7 bases, with 9 bases between them. CDR3 length: 13 amino acids. CDR3 protein: CASSQPGRNEQFF. The CDR3 nucleotides read TGCGCCAGCAGCCAACCCGGGAGAAATGAGCAGTTCTTC.

The J gene is TRBJ2-1, the V gene TRBV20-1; 9 positions match TRBD2. CDR1 is DFQATT and CDR2 is SNEGSKA in the germline V gene (reference sequence). The CDR3 spans 15 residues. The ends lost 0 bases at V and 6 bases at J; junction bases unmatched: 6. CDR3 DNA: TGCAGTGCTAGAGATCAGGAACTAGCGGGCAATGAGCAGTTCTTC. Amino acid sequence: CSARDQELAGNEQFF.

Only a few counts were recorded for this clonotype. The rearrangement links TRBV29-1 to TRBJ1-3; TRBD1 matches 7 bases. Germline CDR1 and CDR2: SQVTM and ANQGSEA. The CDR3 is 15 amino acids. The CDR3 protein is CTLPRDRDSGNTIYF. The CDR3 DNA follows: TGCACCCTTCCCCGGGACAGAGACTCTGGAAACACCATATATTTT.

The CDR3 protein is CASSLYQGVGGYTF. CDR3 in DNA: TGTGCCAGCAGTTTATACCAGGGCGTCGGGGGCTACACCTTC. The V call is TRBV27, the J call TRBJ1-2; possibly TRBD1 for D (5 bases). The CDR3 contains 14 residues. Germline V gives CDR1 MNHEY, CDR2 SMNVEV (reference sequence). V was pared by 1 base and J by 8 bases, with 14 bases between.

The V gene is TRBV4-2, the J gene TRBJ2-7, with a tentative D call TRBD2 (5 bases). The V end was cut by 0 bases, the J end by 3 bases, with 9 bases between. CDR1 is LGHNA and CDR2 is YNFKEQ in the germline V gene. The CDR3 has 14 amino acids. Here the CDR3 DNA reads TGTGCCAGCAGCCAAGACCGGGGTAACTACGAGCAGTACTTC. Residues: CASSQDRGNYEQYF.

CDR3 amino acids: CASSREHDRVNYGYTF. The CDR3, as DNA: TGTGCCAGCTCACGGGAACATGACAGGGTTAACTATGGCTACACCTTC. This chain links TRBV18 with TRBJ1-2, with TRBD1 matching over 7 bases. The CDR3 spans 16 residues. Germline values: CDR1 KGHSH, CDR2 LQKENI. V shed 4 bases, J shed 1 base, and the junction held 9 bases outside the gene matches.

This clonotype was counted a few times. This sequence joins TRBV18 and TRBJ1-1; 7 positions match TRBD1. The CDR3 sequence is 15 residues long. V trimming: 2 bases; J trimming: 4 bases; junction bases outside the gene matches: 7. Germline lookup yields CDR1 KGHSH and CDR2 LQKENI. CDR3 in amino acids: CASSPTGDDSTEAFF. The CDR3 coding sequence is TGTGCCAGCTCACCAACAGGGGATGATAGCACTGAAGCTTTCTTT.

The CDR3 is CAIRASGRTYEQYF. For the CDR3, the DNA is TGTGCCATCAGGGCTAGCGGGCGAACCTACGAGCAGTACTTC. The genes are TRBV10-3 and TRBJ2-7; 8 nucleotides line up with TRBD2. The CDR3 loop spans 14 amino acids. With 6 bases clipped from V and 2 bases from J, the junction kept 6 bases outside the gene matches. Germline-derived CDR1 and CDR2 are ENHRY and SYGVKD.

The rearrangement links TRBV10-3 to TRBJ2-1; 10 nucleotides align to TRBD1. Germline V gives CDR1 ENHRY, CDR2 SYGVKD. After removal of 0 bases from V and 13 bases from J, the junction contained 9 bases not matched to a gene. The CDR3 is made up of 15 amino acids. CDR3 DNA sequence: TGTGCCATCAGTGAGTCGGGGGACAGGGGAAAGACCCAGTTCTTC. This translates into CAISESGDRGKTQFF.

This chain uses TRBV7-3 with TRBJ2-1, with D uncertain. V gave up 4 bases and J gave up 7 bases, with 17 bases separating them. The germline CDR1 and CDR2 sequences are SGHTA and FQGTGA. This CDR3 contains 15 residues. The chain's CDR3 is CASSSYDKLGNEQFF. CDR3 DNA: TGTGCCAGCAGCTCATACGATAAGTTGGGGAATGAGCAGTTCTTC.

This clonotype was recorded a few times. The rearrangement uses TRBV7-9 and TRBJ1-2, with 8 bases fitting TRBD1. The germline V gene has CDR1 SEHNR and CDR2 FQNEAQ (reference sequence). The CDR3 is 17 residues long. V dropped 3 bases and J dropped 2; count of bases not matched to a gene: 11. The CDR3 spells CASSFDFFDRGNYGYTF. Written as DNA, the CDR3 is TGTGCCAGCAGCTTCGACTTCTTTGACAGGGGAAACTATGGCTACACCTTC.

This chain uses TRBV7-2 with TRBJ2-1, with TRBD1 matching 9 bases. The J segment lost 9 bases and the V segment lost 1 base, leaving 10 bases of the junction unmatched. Per germline, CDR1 SGHTA and CDR2 FQGNSA. The CDR3 spans 16 residues. The CDR3 loop is CASSLVGTGMGVEQFF. The CDR3 bases are TGTGCCAGCAGCTTAGTCGGGACAGGGATGGGGGTTGAGCAGTTCTTC.

The chain joins TRBV29-1 to TRBJ2-7; 12 bases are a match to TRBD2. Germline assignment: CDR1 SQVTM and CDR2 ANQGSEA. With 6 bases clipped from V and 6 bases from J, the junction kept 6 bases outside the gene matches. The CDR3 totals 13 residues. CDR3 nucleotides: TGCAGCGTCGATCTAGCGGGAGGGTCCGAGCAGTACTTC. Its translation: CSVDLAGGSEQYF.